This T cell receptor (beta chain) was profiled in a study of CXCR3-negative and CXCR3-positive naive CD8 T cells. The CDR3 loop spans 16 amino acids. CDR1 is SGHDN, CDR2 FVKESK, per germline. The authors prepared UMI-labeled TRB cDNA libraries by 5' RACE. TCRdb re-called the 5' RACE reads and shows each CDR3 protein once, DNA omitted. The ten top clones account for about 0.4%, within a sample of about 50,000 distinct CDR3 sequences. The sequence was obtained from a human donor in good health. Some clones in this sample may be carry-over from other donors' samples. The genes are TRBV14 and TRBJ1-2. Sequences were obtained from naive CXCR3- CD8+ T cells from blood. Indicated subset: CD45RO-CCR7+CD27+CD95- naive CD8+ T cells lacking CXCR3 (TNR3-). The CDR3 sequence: CASSQETWEGGGGYTF.